Below are 30 T cell receptor beta chains sequenced from a single sample in a study of shared clonotypes between healthy human individuals. The data were produced by immunoSEQ multiplex PCR, yet TCRdb's version contains in-frame clones alone and is incomplete. Counted here are under 2,000,000 clones, roughly 94% occurring once; the ten biggest clones make up 1.2%. Terminally differentiated effector memory CD45RA+ cells were left out of the naive CD8 fraction, which was CD45RO-negative and positively selected for CCR7. Sequencing used naive CD8+ T cells sorted from blood. All receptors derive from a man younger than 35 in good health.

This chain uses TRBV25-1 with TRBJ2-3, with unresolved D. Germline CDR1 MGHDK, CDR2 SYGVNS. This CDR3 contains 11 residues. V shed 6 bases and J shed 2 bases, with 3 bases lying between them. CDR3 sequence reads: CASRDTDTQYF. CDR3 sequence (DNA): TGTGCCAGCAGAGACACAGATACGCAGTATTTT. The entire variable domain, with the rest obtained from reference TRBV25-1 and TRBJ2-3, is as follows: EADIYQTPRYLVIGTGKKITLECSQTMGHDKMYWYQQDPGMELHLIHYSYGVNSTEKGDLSSESTVSRIRTEHFPLTLESARPSHTSQYLCASRDTDTQYFGPGTRLTVL.

This chain connects TRBV14 to TRBJ2-7; a possible D gene is TRBD2 (7 bases). The germline gives CDR1 SGHDN, CDR2 FVKESK. V was cut by 5 bases and J by 2 bases, with 19 bases left in between. The CDR3 runs to 16 residues. CDR3 amino acids: CASSGRGRGSTYEQYF. The CDR3 DNA follows: TGTGCCAGCAGCGGGAGGGGCAGGGGTTCTACCTACGAGCAGTACTTC.

This chain links TRBV15 with TRBJ1-5; TRBD1 might be the D (6 bases). V was pared by 0 bases and J by 4 bases, with 10 bases between. In germline, CDR1 is LNHNV, CDR2 YYDKDF (reference sequence). CDR3 size: 15 residues. The DNA for the CDR3 is TGTGCCACCAGCAGAGATTTGCAGGGGAATCAGCCCCAGCATTTT. It codes for CATSRDLQGNQPQHF.

The chain carries TRBV28 and TRBJ2-7; TRBD1 matches at 8 bases. Germline V gives CDR1 MDHEN, CDR2 SYDVKM. The V gene end was trimmed by 6 bases and the J gene end by 6 bases; junction bases not matched to a gene: 10. This CDR3 region has 14 residues. CDR3 bases: TGTGCCAGCAGCCCCCGGGACAGGACCTCCGAGCAGTACTTC. Translated: CASSPRDRTSEQYF.

The chain couples TRBV7-2 to TRBJ2-7; no firm D call. V lost 5 bases to trimming and J lost 0 bases, with 14 bases between them. Germline-derived CDR1 and CDR2 are SGHTA and FQGNSA. The CDR3 contains 15 residues. The DNA of the CDR3 is TGTGCCAGCAGCCCCGAAGGAATGAGCTCCTACGAGCAGTACTTC. This codes for CASSPEGMSSYEQYF.

This clone was detected only once. The CDR3 sequence: CASSLDRGQPQHF. The CDR3 DNA is TGTGCCAGCAGCTTGGACAGGGGGCAGCCCCAGCATTTT. The V gene is TRBV5-5, the J gene TRBJ1-5, with 8 positions matching TRBD1. CDR1 and CDR2 from the germline V gene are SGHKS and YYEKEE (reference sequence). J was trimmed by 7 bases and V by 0 bases; bases with no gene match: 0. This CDR3 spans 13 amino acids.

The V gene is TRBV18, the J gene TRBJ1-5; a weak D match, TRBD1 (6 bases). Trimming pared 2 bases from V and 7 bases from J, leaving 18 bases between. The CDR3 is made up of 16 amino acids. The V gene's germline CDR1 is KGHSH and CDR2 LQKENI. The DNA for the CDR3 is TGTGCCAGCTCACCATACAGGGAGGGGAGTGGGCAGCCCCAGCATTTT. Residues: CASSPYREGSGQPQHF.

This chain uses TRBV2 with TRBJ2-1, with 7 positions matching TRBD2. The CDR3 loop spans 15 amino acids. V shed 6 bases, J shed 3 bases, and the junction held 8 bases outside the gene matches. Germline values: CDR1 SNHLY, CDR2 FYNNEI. The CDR3 spells CASRQSGIVYNEQFF. The CDR3 DNA follows: TGTGCCAGCAGACAAAGCGGGATTGTCTACAATGAGCAGTTCTTC.

The V call is TRBV5-6, the J call TRBJ1-1; the D gene is possibly TRBD1 (6 bases). V lost 2 bases, J lost 6 bases, and 14 bases lay in between. The length of the CDR3 is 14 residues. Germline assignment: CDR1 SGHDT and CDR2 YYEEEE. The CDR3 region has the DNA TGTGCCAGCAGCTTACCACAGGGAAGCCCTGAAGCTTTCTTT. Protein sequence: CASSLPQGSPEAFF.

The chain has TRBV11-2 and TRBJ2-5; 12 positions agree with TRBD2. This CDR3 comprises 16 residues. From germline, CDR1 is SGHAT and CDR2 FQNNGV. V gave up 5 bases and J gave up 1 base; unmatched junction bases: 5. For the CDR3, the DNA is TGTGCCAGCAGCGCCGGGACTAGCGGGTTCCAAGAGACCCAGTACTTC. This codes for CASSAGTSGFQETQYF. The full variable domain, with the rest looked up from reference TRBV11-2 and TRBJ2-5, is EAGVAQSPRYKIIEKRQSVAFWCNPISGHATLYWYQQILGQGPKLLIQFQNNGVVDDSQLPKDRFSAERLKGVDSTLKIQPAKLEDSAVYLCASSAGTSGFQETQYFGPGTRLLVL.

V is TRBV2 and J is TRBJ1-1; D is uncertain. V shed 1 base and J shed 2 bases, with 8 bases lying between them. The germline V gene encodes CDR1 SNHLY and CDR2 FYNNEI. CDR3 length: 14 residues. The CDR3 protein is CASSEVGANTEAFF. CDR3 DNA: TGTGCCAGCAGTGAAGTGGGAGCCAACACTGAAGCTTTCTTT. Supplemented by reference TRBV2 and TRBJ1-1, the full variable domain reads EPEVTQTPSHQVTQMGQEVILRCVPISNHLYFYWYRQILGQKVEFLVSFYNNEISEKSEIFDDQFSVERPDGSNFTLKIRSTKLEDSAMYFCASSEVGANTEAFFGQGTRLTVV.

CDR3 in DNA: TGCGCCAGCAGTCAGGGACAGCGGACCTTGCCCCAGCATTTT. This translates into CASSQGQRTLPQHF. The genes are TRBV4-1 and TRBJ1-5; TRBD1 agrees at 7 bases. This CDR3 contains 14 residues. CDR1 and CDR2 (germline): MGHRA, YSYEKL. V shed 6 bases, J shed 9 bases, and the junction held 11 bases outside the gene matches.

V gene TRBV28 combines with J gene TRBJ1-5; a weak D match, TRBD1 (5 bases). The V gene's germline CDR1 is MDHEN and CDR2 SYDVKM. CDR3 length equals 14 residues. The ends were cut back, 2 bases at V and 3 bases at J, with 8 bases in the middle. CDR3 DNA: TGTGCCAGCAGTTTAGGGGGGTCCAATCAGCCCCAGCATTTT. Its protein is CASSLGGSNQPQHF.

The chain recombines TRBV14 with TRBJ2-3, with 10 positions matching TRBD2. The ends lost 0 bases at V and 4 bases at J; junction bases unmatched: 10. From germline, CDR1 is SGHDN and CDR2 FVKESK. The CDR3 is 18 residues long. The CDR3 region is CASSQDRRSGGASDTQYF. The CDR3 nucleotides are TGTGCCAGCAGCCAAGATAGGCGGAGCGGGGGGGCGTCAGATACGCAGTATTTT.

This clone was seen a few times. This CDR3 reads CASSERRNTEAFF. DNA of the CDR3: TGTGCCAGCAGTGAGAGGAGGAACACTGAAGCTTTCTTT. J is TRBJ1-1 and V is TRBV2, with D unresolved. The CDR3 extends over 13 amino acids. CDR1 is SNHLY, CDR2 FYNNEI, per germline. Trimming removed 3 bases from V and 1 base from J, with 6 bases in between.

This CDR3 reads CASSSDGASSYNSPLHF. CDR3 coding DNA: TGTGCCAGCAGTTCAGACGGAGCAAGCTCCTATAATTCACCCCTCCACTTT. The chain combines TRBV28 with TRBJ1-6, with D unresolved. CDR1 is MDHEN and CDR2 is SYDVKM in the germline V gene. Trimming took off 4 bases at V and 0 bases at J, with 13 bases between the two ends. This CDR3 contains 17 residues.

V usage is TRBV9 and J usage is TRBJ2-7; TRBD1 matches at 10 bases. With V trimmed by 0 bases and J by 3 bases, 3 bases remained unmatched. From germline, CDR1 is SGDLS and CDR2 YYNGEE. The CDR3 contains 15 residues. The CDR3 DNA follows: TGTGCCAGCAGCGTAGGACAGGGGGCAATCTACGAGCAGTACTTC. Protein sequence: CASSVGQGAIYEQYF.

In the case of this clone: This sample also contains other DNA sequences that code for the same CDR3. V usage is TRBV5-1 and J usage is TRBJ2-7; TRBD1 aligns across 9 bases. The J segment lost 1 base and the V segment lost 7 bases, leaving 12 bases of the junction unmatched. CDR3 length equals 16 residues. CDR1 and CDR2 (germline): SGHRS, YFSETQ. Here the CDR3 DNA reads TGCGCCAGCTCCCTAGCCGGGACAGGGTCTTCCTACGAGCAGTACTTC. Protein sequence: CASSLAGTGSSYEQYF.

CDR3 sequence reads: CASSPASAYSYNEQFF. The CDR3 coding sequence is TGTGCCAGCTCACCAGCTAGCGCGTACTCCTACAATGAGCAGTTCTTC. V is TRBV18 and J is TRBJ2-1; possible D gene TRBD2, 6 bases. In germline, CDR1 is KGHSH, CDR2 LQKENI. The V end was cut by 2 bases, the J end by 0 bases, with 11 bases between. The CDR3 runs 16 residues.

The V gene is TRBV27, the J gene TRBJ2-2; TRBD2 might be the D (6 bases). This CDR3 spans 13 amino acids. V gave up 0 bases and J gave up 9 bases, with 8 bases separating them. The germline CDR1 and CDR2 sequences are MNHEY and SMNVEV (reference sequence). Here the CDR3 DNA reads TGTGCCAGCAGTTTATCGGCGGGGAGGGAGCTGTTTTTT. Translated, it gives CASSLSAGRELFF.

A single count supports this clone. Different DNA sequences within this sample yield the same CDR3. This chain connects TRBV13 to TRBJ2-7; TRBD1 aligns across 7 bases. The junction had 4 bases not matched to a gene; V was cut back by 4 bases and J by 4 bases. This CDR3 contains 13 residues. Germline V gene data show CDR1 as PRHDT and CDR2 as FYEKMQ (reference sequence). CDR3 residues: CASSSRQGYEQYF. In DNA, the CDR3 is TGTGCCAGCAGCTCGAGACAGGGTTACGAGCAGTACTTC.

CDR3: CASSQEGVANTEAFF. The CDR3 coding sequence is TGCGCCAGCAGCCAAGAGGGGGTGGCGAACACTGAAGCTTTCTTT. The rearrangement uses TRBV4-1 and TRBJ1-1; D perhaps matches TRBD1 (5 bases). This CDR3 has 15 amino acids. Germline-derived CDR1 and CDR2 are MGHRA and YSYEKL. V lost 0 bases, J lost 1 base, and 9 bases lay in between.

This rearrangement joins TRBV4-1 to TRBJ2-3; 8 bases agree with TRBD2. The CDR3 consists of 16 residues. Germline trimming cut 4 bases from V and 3 bases from J; bases unmatched to any gene: 9. Per the germline V gene, CDR1 is MGHRA and CDR2 is YSYEKL. The CDR3 DNA sequence: TGCGCCAGCAGCCCGGTCTTAGCGGGATCGACAGATACGCAGTATTTT. This codes for CASSPVLAGSTDTQYF.

The genes are TRBV9 and TRBJ2-7; D might be TRBD2 (5 bases). Trimming pared 4 bases from V and 3 bases from J, leaving 17 bases between. Germline CDR1 and CDR2: SGDLS and YYNGEE. The CDR3 length is 15 residues. CDR3 DNA: TGTGCCAGCAGCCCGCGGACTGCAACGAACTACGAGCAGTACTTC. Its translation is CASSPRTATNYEQYF.

This chain joins TRBV27 and TRBJ2-5, with 10 bases matching TRBD2. The CDR3 contains 15 residues. Germline assignment: CDR1 MNHEY and CDR2 SMNVEV (reference sequence). The trim removed 8 bases at V and 2 bases at J, leaving 8 bases unmatched. CDR3 region: CASAGAGGRQETQYF. CDR3 nucleotides: TGTGCCAGCGCTGGAGCGGGGGGGCGTCAAGAGACCCAGTACTTC.

V and J are TRBV19 and TRBJ2-7, with D possibly TRBD2 on 6 matching bases. Germline V gives CDR1 LNHDA, CDR2 SQIVND (reference sequence). CDR3 length: 17 amino acids. V lost 0 bases, J lost 6 bases, and 21 bases lay in between. CDR3 region: CASSIDLELTRRGEQYF. The CDR3 DNA follows: TGTGCCAGTAGTATAGACCTTGAGTTAACTAGGAGGGGCGAGCAGTACTTC.

The CDR3 reads CASSAAGGHRAGLSYEQYF. The CDR3 nucleotides are TGTGCCAGCAGCGCGGCAGGGGGACACAGAGCGGGACTCTCCTACGAGCAGTACTTC. The rearrangement links TRBV11-2 to TRBJ2-7; either TRBD1 or TRBD2 may supply D (7 bases each). The CDR3 has 19 amino acids. Trimming cost V 5 bases and J 0 bases, with 26 bases left between them. CDR1 SGHAT and CDR2 FQNNGV come from the germline V gene.

As for this clone: The same CDR3 also results from other DNA sequences found in this sample. The V and J genes are TRBV27 and TRBJ2-7; D unresolved. CDR1 and CDR2 from the germline V gene are MNHEY and SMNVEV (reference sequence). CDR3 length: 13 amino acids. V was clipped by 2 bases and J by 2 bases, with 7 bases between them. For the CDR3, the DNA is TGTGCCAGCAGTTTAGGTGTCACCTACGAGCAGTACTTC. It specifies CASSLGVTYEQYF.

V is TRBV7-9 and J is TRBJ2-1; no clear D. The V gene's germline CDR1 is SEHNR and CDR2 FQNEAQ (reference sequence). The CDR3 is 12 amino acids. V lost 3 bases, J lost 7 bases, and 7 bases lay in between. Here the CDR3 DNA reads TGTGCCAGCAGCTTCGCGGCGAATGAGCAGTTCTTC. It is translated as CASSFAANEQFF.

This chain connects TRBV29-1 to TRBJ2-2, with no clear D. V gave up 2 bases and J gave up 0 bases, with 10 bases separating them. Germline loops: CDR1 SQVTM, CDR2 ANQGSEA. The CDR3 is made up of 15 amino acids. CDR3: CSVELAVTNTGELFF. CDR3 in DNA: TGCAGCGTTGAACTTGCAGTTACGAACACCGGGGAGCTGTTTTTT.